This T cell receptor (beta chain) derives from a study of technical replicates of blood from a few donors. Libraries were prepared by immunoSEQ multiplex PCR; TCRdb keeps only in-frame clonotypes and omits some of them. The sample holds tens of thousands of clones, approximately 95% seen once. V was clipped by 5 bases and J by 1 base, with 9 bases between them. The germline gives CDR1 SGHRS, CDR2 YFSETQ. The CDR3 consists of 13 residues. The gene calls are TRBV5-1 and TRBJ2-5; perhaps TRBD1 as D (6 bases). Sequenced material: T cells isolated from PBMCs. The source of this sequence is a human donor in good health. CDR3 DNA sequence: TGCGCCAGCAGGGGGGCGGCCCAAGAGACCCAGTACTTC. Protein: CASRGAAQETQYF.